This T cell receptor beta chain was captured in a study of T cells in pancreatic ductal adenocarcinoma. Study-wide results and limits: The resected pancreatic cancer cohort was biased toward the minority with early-stage disease. Comparisons of tumor and blood clonality may show falsely lower tumor diversity.

Generated by immunoSEQ multiplex PCR, the TCRdb table keeps only in-frame clones and is missing some. The profile shows about 100,000 clones, about 95% of them singletons. The CDR3 runs 14 residues. From germline, CDR1 is LGHNT and CDR2 FRNRAP. The V segment lost 5 bases and the J segment 7 bases; nucleotides outside the gene matches: 6. This clone was seen just once. Its matching antigen is unknown. Selected pancreatic ductal adenocarcinoma patients had undergone surgery without neoadjuvant therapy. This rearrangement joins TRBV12-5 to TRBJ1-5, with 9 bases matching TRBD1. The TCR comes from a human donor with pancreatic ductal adenocarcinoma. Material for sequencing was PBMCs. CDR3 sequence (DNA): TGTGCTAGTGGTAAGGGACAGGGCGGGCAGCCCCAGCATTTT. Translated: CASGKGQGGQPQHF.